This TCR beta chain was documented in a study of T-cell memory formation after mild COVID-19. Findings and caveats of the study: Mostly located in CM and EM were contracting CD4+ clones, with contracting CD8+ clones located in EMRA. Prior to infection, memory already included some responding clones, suggesting cross-reactive memory joined.

TCRdb processed the 5' RACE reads anew with MiXCR; each CDR3 protein has one entry. Altogether just under 550,000 distinct CDR3 sequences are present, about 20% being singletons, with the ten largest covering 12%. On this clonotype: Its antigen is unidentified.

V was cut by 6 bases and J by 4 bases, with 20 bases left in between. CDR3 length: 16 amino acids. Sequences were obtained from PBMCs or a T cell subset sorted from them (not recorded which). The sequence was obtained from an adult woman who had mild COVID-19 (a few samples of this study predate the infection). Cell type and time point are not known. This chain links TRBV12-3 or TRBV12-4 with TRBJ2-3; D gene unclear. The CDR3 protein is CASSPAAAIRADTQYF. The CDR3 DNA reads as TGTGCCAGCAGCCCCGCGGCTGCGATTAGGGCAGATACGCAGTATTTT.